This T cell receptor (beta chain) was identified in a study of CD8+CD57+ T cells in acquired aplastic anemia. Study as a whole: Sorting CD4+ and CD8+ cells gave DNA averaging about 2.9 ug.

Both TCR beta VDJ combination and CDR3 sequence profiling were carried out. Genomic DNA was the template for this profiling. TCRdb independently ran MiXCR on the reads; one entry per CDR3 protein. The sample carries around 150,000 distinct CDR3 sequences, roughly 45% recorded once. Note on this clonotype: This may stem from a read error, because a much larger clone lies one nucleotide away.

Germline V gene lookup returns CDR1 SNHLY and CDR2 FYNNEI. This CDR3 spans 19 amino acids. The V and J ends lost 7 bases and 1 base respectively, with 28 bases between them. The sequenced material came from sorted CD4+, CD8+, or CD8+CD57+ T cells (not recorded which) from PBMCs. The chain couples TRBV2 to TRBJ2-5; D tentatively fits TRBD1 or TRBD2 (5 bases each). This receptor was identified in a human donor in good health. Written as DNA, the CDR3 is TGTGCCAGCACCGAACGCCGGGACCCTACGCATTTATGCCAAGAGACCCAGTACTTC. The encoded protein is CASTERRDPTHLCQETQYF.